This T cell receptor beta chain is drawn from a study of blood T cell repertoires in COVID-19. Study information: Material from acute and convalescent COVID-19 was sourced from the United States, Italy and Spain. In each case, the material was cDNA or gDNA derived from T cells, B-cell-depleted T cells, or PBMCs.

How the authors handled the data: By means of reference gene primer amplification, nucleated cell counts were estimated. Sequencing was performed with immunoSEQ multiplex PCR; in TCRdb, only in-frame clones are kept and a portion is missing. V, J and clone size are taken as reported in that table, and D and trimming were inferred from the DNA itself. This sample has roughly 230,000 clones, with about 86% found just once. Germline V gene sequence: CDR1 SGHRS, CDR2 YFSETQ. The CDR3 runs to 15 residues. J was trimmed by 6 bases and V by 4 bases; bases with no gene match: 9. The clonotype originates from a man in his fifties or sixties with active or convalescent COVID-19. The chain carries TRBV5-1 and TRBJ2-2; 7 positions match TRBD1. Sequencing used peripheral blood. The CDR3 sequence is CASSLMGQGAGELFF. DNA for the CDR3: TGCGCCAGCAGCCTGATGGGGCAGGGGGCCGGGGAGCTGTTTTTT.